Sequencing of this T cell receptor (beta chain) was carried out in a study of shared clonotypes between healthy human individuals. This clone was recorded only once. Naive CD8 populations comprised CD45RO-negative cells positively selected for CCR7, excluding terminally differentiated effector memory CD45RA+ cells. TCRdb keeps only in-frame clones here, not all; method: immunoSEQ multiplex PCR. The table lists about 2.1 million clones, 93% of them singletons, with about 1.7% in the top ten. There are 18 residues in the CDR3. Germline-derived CDR1 and CDR2 are MGHRA and YSYEKL. The V end was cut by 1 base, the J end by 0 bases, with 19 bases between.

This receptor was identified in a man younger than 35 in good health. Some clones in this sample may be carry-over from other donors' samples. The genes are TRBV4-1 and TRBJ2-7; weak D call: TRBD2 (6 bases). The sequencing sample was made of naive CD8+ T cells from PBMCs. CDR3 sequence: CASSQGPTFGGTSYEQYF. DNA for the CDR3: TGCGCCAGCAGCCAAGGTCCTACGTTCGGAGGGACCTCCTACGAGCAGTACTTC.